This TCR beta chain was obtained from a study of blood T cells in healthy people across ages. In germline, CDR1 is SGHRS, CDR2 YFSETQ. The CDR3 runs to 16 residues. Trimming cost V 4 bases and J 4 bases; bases outside gene matches: 13. Study findings and constraints: Researchers judged that diversity estimates from one million T cells fell short of true values. Any changes in expanded clonotypes were possibly confounded, as donor CMV status remained unknown. Roughly linearly, TCR beta diversity per million T cells fell as age increased.

A sample-barcoded 5' primer and a J-beta primer mix were used in a second PCR of about 7 to 12 cycles. TCRdb processed the 5' RACE reads anew with MiXCR; each CDR3 protein has one entry. Among approximately 730,000 distinct CDR3 sequences, around 40% were seen once, and the ten largest hold roughly 20%. To note about this clonotype: The antigen is undetermined.

The V call is TRBV5-1, the J call TRBJ1-2; 7 positions agree with TRBD1. The sequencing input was blood. This TCR derives from a woman aged 55-75 years in good health. Here the CDR3 reads CASSRLGDREPYGYTF. CDR3 DNA sequence: TGCGCCAGCAGCCGTCTTGGGGACAGAGAGCCCTATGGCTACACCTTC. Supplemented by reference TRBV5-1 and TRBJ1-2, the full variable domain reads KAGVTQTPRYLIKTRGQQVTLSCSPISGHRSVSWYQQTPGQGLQFLFEYFSETQRNKGNFPGRFSGRQFSNSRSEMNVSTLELGDSALYLCASSRLGDREPYGYTFGSGTRLTVV.